These 27 T cell receptor beta chains were sequenced from one sample in a study of T cell responses to AZD1222 COVID-19 vaccine. The protocol was immunoSEQ multiplex PCR, while the TCRdb copy is restricted to in-frame clones and leaves out a portion. The data contain 45,000 to 60,000 clones, approximately 88% of them singletons. The sequences come from peripheral blood, collected on day 0 of AZD1222 vaccination. The source of these receptors is an adult in good health.

The rearrangement joins TRBV27 to TRBJ2-7; 7 bases line up with TRBD1. V shed 7 bases, J shed 0 bases, and the junction held 6 bases outside the gene matches. In germline, CDR1 is MNHEY, CDR2 SMNVEV (reference sequence). The CDR3 is 14 amino acids. CDR3 nucleotide sequence: TGTGCCAGCAAGGGACAGTTACTCTCCTACGAGCAGTACTTC. Translating gives CASKGQLLSYEQYF.

This chain links TRBV5-1 with TRBJ1-4; D is uncertain. This CDR3 spans 15 amino acids. Germline CDR1 reads SGHRS; CDR2 reads YFSETQ. V was shortened by 1 base and J by 8 bases, with 15 bases between the two germline ends. In DNA form, the CDR3 reads TGCGCCAGCAGCTTGACCACAAGTGGTAAAGAAAAACTGTTTTTT. This encodes CASSLTTSGKEKLFF.

V and J are TRBV7-6 and TRBJ1-6; TRBD1 aligns across 9 bases. The CDR3 contains 18 residues. In germline, CDR1 is SGHVS, CDR2 FNYEAQ. V lost 4 bases and J lost 7; bases outside the gene matches: 14. The CDR3 region is CASSSLNGQGRINSPLHF. The CDR3 nucleotides are TGTGCCAGCAGCTCACTCAATGGACAGGGGCGTATCAATTCACCCCTCCACTTT.

The rearrangement joins TRBV29-1 to TRBJ2-1; 10 nucleotides line up with TRBD2. V dropped 3 bases and J dropped 8; count of bases not matched to a gene: 7. The CDR3 runs 14 residues. From germline, CDR1 is SQVTM and CDR2 ANQGSEA. The CDR3 bases are TGCAGCGTTGAGCTTCTAGCGGGAGTTTATGAGCAGTTCTTC. Protein sequence: CSVELLAGVYEQFF.

The CDR3 sequence: CASSQDPGTEAFF. Here the CDR3 DNA reads TGTGCCAGCAGCCAAGATCCGGGAACTGAAGCTTTCTTT. This chain links TRBV14 with TRBJ1-1, with unresolved D. CDR3 length: 13 amino acids. Trimming pared 0 bases from V and 5 bases from J, leaving 7 bases between. Germline CDR1 is SGHDN and CDR2 is FVKESK.

This chain joins TRBV2 and TRBJ2-7; 7 bases fit TRBD1. V shed 4 bases, J shed 5 bases, and the junction held 5 bases outside the gene matches. Germline CDR1 reads SNHLY; CDR2 reads FYNNEI. The CDR3 extends over 13 amino acids. Here the CDR3 DNA reads TGTGCCAGCAGTGCGATGACAGGGAACGAGCAGTACTTC. It encodes CASSAMTGNEQYF.

This sequence joins TRBV2 and TRBJ2-3, with D perhaps TRBD2 (6 bases). This CDR3 has 14 amino acids. Germline assignment: CDR1 SNHLY and CDR2 FYNNEI. Trimming pared 6 bases from V and 3 bases from J, leaving 13 bases between. The CDR3 is CASRLRTTTDTQYF. CDR3 sequence (DNA): TGTGCCAGCAGGCTCCGGACTACTACAGATACGCAGTATTTT.

The V call is TRBV5-1, the J call TRBJ2-1; no definite D call. CDR1 is SGHRS, CDR2 YFSETQ, per germline. The CDR3 is 16 residues long. V lost 5 bases, J lost 7 bases, and 22 bases lay in between. CDR3 DNA: TGCGCCAGCAGTCCGGATCCTGGAGTTTGGGGAAATGAGCAGTTCTTC. Amino acids: CASSPDPGVWGNEQFF.

The V and J genes are TRBV28 and TRBJ1-1; the D is unclear. This CDR3 region has 14 residues. Germline CDR1 MDHEN, CDR2 SYDVKM. V gave up 5 bases and J gave up 1 base, with 11 bases separating them. The CDR3 sequence is CASSGLKGNTEAFF. The DNA of the CDR3 is TGTGCCAGCAGTGGACTGAAGGGGAACACTGAAGCTTTCTTT.

The rearrangement joins TRBV7-3 to TRBJ2-1; 16 nucleotides line up with TRBD2. CDR1 is SGHTA, CDR2 FQGTGA, per germline. There are 18 residues in the CDR3. Trimming cost V 0 bases and J 9 bases; bases outside gene matches: 8. This chain's CDR3 is CASSLTTAGTSGRAEQFF. The CDR3 nucleotides are TGTGCCAGCAGCTTAACGACGGCGGGGACTAGCGGGAGGGCTGAGCAGTTCTTC.

The rearrangement joins TRBV3-1 (or the pseudogene TRBV3-2) to TRBJ2-1; 14 bases map to TRBD2. Germline CDR1 reads LGHDT; CDR2 reads YNNKEL (reference sequence). V was pared by 1 base and J by 7 bases, with 6 bases of the junction left unmatched. CDR3 length: 17 residues. The CDR3 loop is CASSQGTSGRISNEQFF. The CDR3 nucleotides are TGTGCCAGCAGCCAAGGGACTAGCGGGAGGATTAGTAATGAGCAGTTCTTC.

The chain employs TRBV10-3 and TRBJ2-1; 9 bases fit TRBD2. Germline loops: CDR1 ENHRY, CDR2 SYGVKD. After removal of 6 bases from V and 6 bases from J, the junction contained 9 bases not matched to a gene. The CDR3 spans 15 residues. The CDR3 DNA reads TGTGCCATCAGGGAAATAGCGGGAGCCGGCAATGAGCAGTTCTTC. This translates into CAIREIAGAGNEQFF.

This clone was detected once. The chain links TRBV5-1 to TRBJ2-5, with 7 bases aligning to TRBD1. Germline V gene data show CDR1 as SGHRS and CDR2 as YFSETQ. This CDR3 region has 15 residues. Trimming removed 0 bases from V and 2 bases from J; junction bases left unmatched: 4. The CDR3 DNA follows: TGCGCCAGCAGCTTGGACGGGACAGCACAAGAGACCCAGTACTTC. Translation gives CASSLDGTAQETQYF. The full variable domain, with the rest looked up from reference TRBV5-1 and TRBJ2-5, is KAGVTQTPRYLIKTRGQQVTLSCSPISGHRSVSWYQQTPGQGLQFLFEYFSETQRNKGNFPGRFSGRQFSNSRSEMNVSTLELGDSALYLCASSLDGTAQETQYFGPGTRLLVL.

This clone was observed a single time. The chain employs TRBV7-8 and TRBJ1-3, with 8 positions matching TRBD1. Germline trimming cut 5 bases from V and 4 bases from J; bases unmatched to any gene: 10. This CDR3 contains 16 residues. CDR1 SGHVS and CDR2 FQNEAQ come from the germline V gene. This chain's CDR3 is CASSALARGLGNTIYF. DNA of the CDR3: TGTGCCAGCAGCGCCCTCGCCAGGGGGCTCGGAAACACCATATATTTT.

The chain has TRBV18 and TRBJ1-5, with D perhaps matching TRBD1 (5 bases). This CDR3 contains 13 residues. The V gene lost 5 bases and the J gene lost 4 bases, with 9 bases spanning the gap. Germline CDR1 and CDR2: KGHSH and LQKENI. The CDR3 here is CASSSGRNQPQHF. DNA of the CDR3: TGTGCCAGCTCATCGGGACGGAATCAGCCCCAGCATTTT.

This chain uses TRBV18 with TRBJ2-1; the D gene is possibly TRBD2 (6 bases). The CDR3 has 13 amino acids. Between the trimmed V and J ends, which lost 8 bases and 9 bases, there was a span of 17 bases. Germline V gene lookup returns CDR1 KGHSH and CDR2 LQKENI. DNA for the CDR3: TGTGCCAGCCAACCGGGAGCCCATACTGAGCAGTTCTTC. It is translated as CASQPGAHTEQFF.

The rearrangement links TRBV6-5 to TRBJ1-5; D unclear. V was cut by 6 bases and J by 5 bases, with 5 bases left in between. Germline loops: CDR1 MNHEY, CDR2 SVGAGI. The CDR3 is 11 residues long. The CDR3 loop is CASSQDQPQHF. The CDR3 DNA reads TGTGCCAGCAGCCAAGATCAGCCCCAGCATTTT.

The rearrangement uses TRBV18 and TRBJ2-5; 14 nucleotides match TRBD2. The CDR3 sequence is 16 residues long. The germline V gene has CDR1 KGHSH and CDR2 LQKENI. The trim removed 5 bases at V and 5 bases at J, leaving 7 bases unmatched. The CDR3 DNA sequence: TGTGCCAGCTCAACTAATGGACTAGCGGGAGGCGAGACCCAGTACTTC. Its protein product is CASSTNGLAGGETQYF.

The chain couples TRBV3-1 (or the pseudogene TRBV3-2) to TRBJ2-1, with 10 positions matching TRBD2. V lost 0 bases to trimming and J lost 5 bases; unmatched junction nucleotides: 7. Looked up from germline, CDR1 is LGHDT and CDR2 is YNNKEL (reference sequence). This CDR3 has 17 amino acids. CDR3 in amino acids: CASSQDWVAGGHNEQFF. CDR3 sequence (DNA): TGTGCCAGCAGCCAAGACTGGGTAGCGGGAGGCCACAATGAGCAGTTCTTC.

This chain uses TRBV7-2 with TRBJ1-4; 7 bases line up with TRBD1. Germline values: CDR1 SGHTA, CDR2 FQGNSA. The V gene end was trimmed by 1 base and the J gene end by 4 bases; junction bases not matched to a gene: 6. The CDR3 loop spans 16 amino acids. The CDR3 is CASSLDRGGVNEKLFF. In DNA form, the CDR3 reads TGTGCCAGCAGCTTAGACAGGGGAGGGGTTAATGAAAAACTGTTTTTT. Drawing the rest from reference TRBV7-2 and TRBJ1-4, the complete variable domain is GAGVSQSPSNKVTEKGKDVELRCDPISGHTALYWYRQSLGQGLEFLIYFQGNSAPDKSGLPSDRFSAERTGGSVSTLTIQRTQQEDSAVYLCASSLDRGGVNEKLFFGSGTQLSVL.

The V call is TRBV28, the J call TRBJ2-3; D unresolved. The CDR3 totals 15 residues. Trimming took 6 bases from V and 8 from J, leaving 21 bases between them. Per the germline V gene, CDR1 is MDHEN and CDR2 is SYDVKM. CDR3 loop: CASSPDTTRHGTQYF. The CDR3, as DNA: TGTGCCAGCAGCCCTGACACAACGAGGCACGGTACGCAGTATTTT.

The chain joins TRBV18 to TRBJ1-1; D unclear. CDR3 size: 16 residues. Trimming took off 2 bases at V and 2 bases at J, with 15 bases between the two ends. CDR1 and CDR2 from the germline V gene are KGHSH and LQKENI. The CDR3 spells CASSPYGTFSNTEAFF. The DNA of the CDR3 is TGTGCCAGCTCACCATACGGTACATTTAGTAACACTGAAGCTTTCTTT.

The rearrangement uses TRBV18 and TRBJ2-5; D is unclear. V was clipped by 3 bases and J by 5 bases, with 13 bases between them. The CDR3 has 14 amino acids. Germline V gene sequence: CDR1 KGHSH, CDR2 LQKENI. CDR3 region: CASSPQELAETQYF. CDR3 in DNA: TGTGCCAGCTCACCCCAGGAGTTGGCGGAGACCCAGTACTTC. The complete variable domain, with remaining parts taken from reference TRBV18 and TRBJ2-5, reads NAGVMQNPRHLVRRRGQEARLRCSPMKGHSHVYWYRQLPEEGLKFMVYLQKENIIDESGMPKERFSAEFPKEGPSILRIQQVVRGDSAAYFCASSPQELAETQYFGPGTRLLVL.

V gene TRBV7-2 combines with J gene TRBJ2-3; no definite D call. V lost 5 bases, J lost 2 bases, and 5 bases lay in between. The CDR3 totals 12 residues. Germline V gene lookup returns CDR1 SGHTA and CDR2 FQGNSA. Here the CDR3 DNA reads TGTGCCAGCAGCCTTTCCACAGATACGCAGTATTTT. Its translation is CASSLSTDTQYF.

The rearrangement joins TRBV6-5 to TRBJ2-2, with 11 bases lining up with TRBD2. The CDR3 contains 16 residues. J was trimmed by 6 bases and V by 2 bases; bases with no gene match: 5. The germline V gene encodes CDR1 MNHEY and CDR2 SVGAGI. CDR3 amino acids: CASSYRPSGRSGELFF. As DNA, the CDR3 is TGTGCCAGCAGTTACCGTCCTAGCGGGAGGTCCGGGGAGCTGTTTTTT.

The CDR3 sequence: CASSQPTVKGQFF. The CDR3 DNA sequence: TGTGCCAGCAGCCAACCTACAGTGAAAGGGCAGTTCTTC. This sequence joins TRBV7-2 and TRBJ2-1; D call uncertain. V was trimmed by 5 bases and J by 12 bases, leaving 17 bases between them. Per the germline V gene, CDR1 is SGHTA and CDR2 is FQGNSA. The CDR3 consists of 13 residues.

J is TRBJ2-7 and V is TRBV5-1; 7 positions match TRBD2. The CDR3 loop spans 16 amino acids. V trimming: 0 bases; J trimming: 4 bases; junction bases outside the gene matches: 10. CDR1 and CDR2 (germline): SGHRS, YFSETQ. The CDR3 bases are TGCGCCAGCAGCTTGGGACCCAGCGGGACCAATTACGAGCAGTACTTC. This encodes CASSLGPSGTNYEQYF.